This TCR beta chain originates from a study of blood T cell repertoires in COVID-19 (dated by TCRdb to about 2020). General notes on the study: Samples covering the acute and convalescent phases of COVID-19 were provided by collaborators in the United States, Italy and Spain. The material from the prospective study consisted of cDNA or gDNA derived from T cells, B-cell-depleted T cells, or PBMCs. Deeply sampled blood TCRbeta repertoires from subjects exposed to, actively infected with, or recovered from COVID-19 were included in the dataset. The repertoires were released in a freely available public database intended as a resource for research on the immune response to SARS-CoV-2. The samples were drawn from the first 160 participants of the ongoing ImmuneRACE study and from 950 to 1,500 subjects provided by 6 global collaborators. The sample metadata nearly always contained a de-identified subject ID, COVID-19 status, age in years and sex. HLA class I and class II types, where available, came from metadata supplied by the sample provider rather than from assay-based typing. Broad study findings and their caveats: The quantity of clinical and demographic metadata differed by source and by participant and was supplied without curation.

TCRbeta CDR3 regions were amplified from genomic DNA by means of the immunoSEQ Assay, a bias-controlled multiplex PCR. As for how the authors treated the data: Within the assay, amplification of reference gene primers was used to estimate how many nucleated cells each sample contained. To quantify the absolute abundance of each unique TCRbeta CDR3 rearrangement, sequence reads were collapsed and filtered. For each sample, productive Simpson clonality was calculated as the square root of Simpson's diversity index over productive rearrangements. As stored in TCRdb, this immuneACCESS dataset retains in-frame rearrangements with V and J assigned. A fraction of the clones does not appear; measured against another copy, unresolved V genes explain less than half of the discrepancy, and the remainder lacks a known reason. D and trimming were read from the DNA, whereas the V and J calls and clone size are those reported in that table. The sample table holds hundreds of thousands of clones, of which roughly 80% were seen once. 6.5% to 9.5% of the sample lies in the top ten.

In the germline V gene (reference sequence), CDR1 corresponds to MNHNY and CDR2 to SVGAGI. Clipping removes 7 bases from V and 9 bases from J, with 12 as the unmatched junction base count. Including cysteine and phenylalanine, the CDR3 has 14 amino acids. CDR3 DNA is the only sequence kept; it has 42 bases, read in frame from the first base. For this clone: What this receptor recognizes is not known. Base-call qualities are not available, and no considerably larger clone is one nucleotide away.

One collaborating source in Seattle enrolled patients while the patients were actively infected and followed the patients over time throughout the course of disease. Collaborating institutions collected whole blood in K2EDTA tubes following their own protocols. For TCRbeta analysis, collaborators shipped samples as frozen whole blood, isolated PBMCs, or DNA extracted from either of those sample types. The rearranged segments are TRBV6-6 and TRBJ1-5, with 7 middle bases fitting TRBD1. The sequenced sample was peripheral blood. This receptor was identified in a woman older than 75 with COVID-19, enrolled during active disease. The CDR3 is CASTGDSSDVPQHF. The DNA is TGTGCCAGCACCGGGGACAGCTCTGACGTGCCCCAGCATTTT.